This T cell receptor beta chain is from a study of OX40 agonist ivuxolimab in advanced cancers. Overall study context: Every patient in dose escalation had hepatocellular carcinoma, melanoma, renal cell or head and neck cancer.

Assay used: immunoSEQ multiplex PCR; TCRdb lists only in-frame clones, some missing. The data hold about 42,000 clones, with approximately 83% observed a single time. Patients were ineligible given autoimmune disease history or systemic immunosuppression. Comments on this clone: The antigen is unknown.

Study observations and caveats: Both blood CD4+ and CD8+ T cells showed clonal growth by week 6 at 0.1 to 3.0 mg/kg.

The CDR3 length is 15 residues. The V end lost 1 base, the J end lost 0 bases, and 8 bases lay between the germline ends. Germline V gene sequence: CDR1 SGHTA, CDR2 FQGTGA. This TCR was sampled from an adult with an advanced solid tumor such as melanoma, head and neck, liver or kidney cancer. The gene calls are TRBV7-3 and TRBJ2-3; possibly TRBD2 for D (5 bases). The starting material was CD4+ or CD8+ T cells sorted from blood, obtained in a trial of the OX40 agonist ivuxolimab. CDR3 nucleotides: TGTGCCAGCAGCTTAAGACTAACTAGCACAGATACGCAGTATTTT. This translates into CASSLRLTSTDTQYF.